The 3 T cell receptor beta chains listed next were all sequenced from one sample in a study of T cell changes during pregnancy in multiple sclerosis. TCRdb's table, derived via immunoSEQ multiplex PCR, lists solely in-frame clones and lacks some. The table has about 32,000 clones, over 85% seen once; the top ten hold approximately 5%. The starting material was CD8+ T cells from peripheral blood mononuclear cells, obtained in the first trimester of pregnancy. These TCRs come from a female donor with multiple sclerosis, enrolled in a pregnancy study.

The chain uses TRBV29-1 and TRBJ2-1; 9 bases match TRBD2. The CDR3 spans 17 residues. Germline values: CDR1 SQVTM, CDR2 ANQGSEA. Trimming cost V 5 bases and J 0 bases; bases outside gene matches: 11. DNA of the CDR3: TGCAGCGTTCCAAACAGACTAGCGGACAGCTCCTACAATGAGCAGTTCTTC. Translation gives CSVPNRLADSSYNEQFF.

The rearrangement uses TRBV18 and TRBJ2-4, with 11 bases aligning to TRBD2. V shed 3 bases, J shed 12 bases, and the junction held 16 bases outside the gene matches. Germline CDR1 is KGHSH and CDR2 is LQKENI. This CDR3 is built from 17 residues. CDR3 region: CASSPTPRSSGRRGQYF. In DNA form, the CDR3 reads TGTGCCAGCTCACCTACTCCTCGATCTAGCGGGAGGAGGGGTCAGTACTTC.

The V gene is TRBV29-1, the J gene TRBJ2-1, with 10 bases identical to TRBD2. The germline CDR1 and CDR2 sequences are SQVTM and ANQGSEA. The V gene end was trimmed by 4 bases and the J gene end by 6 bases; junction bases not matched to a gene: 0. There are 12 residues in the CDR3. CDR3 loop: CSVGLAGNEQFF. In DNA, the CDR3 is TGCAGCGTTGGACTAGCGGGCAATGAGCAGTTCTTC.